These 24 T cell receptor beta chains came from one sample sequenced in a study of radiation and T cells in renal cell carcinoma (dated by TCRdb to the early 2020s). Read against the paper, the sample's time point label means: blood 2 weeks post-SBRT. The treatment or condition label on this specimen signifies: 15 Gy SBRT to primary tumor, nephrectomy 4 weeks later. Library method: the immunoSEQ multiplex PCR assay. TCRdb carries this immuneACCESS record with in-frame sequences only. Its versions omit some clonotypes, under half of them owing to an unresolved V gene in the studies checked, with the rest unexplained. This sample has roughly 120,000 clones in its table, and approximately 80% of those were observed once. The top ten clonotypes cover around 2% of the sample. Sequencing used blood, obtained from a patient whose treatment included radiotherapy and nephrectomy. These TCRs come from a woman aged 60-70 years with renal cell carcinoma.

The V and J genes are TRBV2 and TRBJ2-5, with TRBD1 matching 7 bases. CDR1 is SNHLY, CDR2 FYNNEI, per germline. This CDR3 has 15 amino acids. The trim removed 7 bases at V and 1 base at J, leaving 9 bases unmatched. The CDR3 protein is CASTDRVLLQETQYF. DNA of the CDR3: TGTGCCAGCACCGACAGGGTTCTCCTCCAAGAGACCCAGTACTTC.

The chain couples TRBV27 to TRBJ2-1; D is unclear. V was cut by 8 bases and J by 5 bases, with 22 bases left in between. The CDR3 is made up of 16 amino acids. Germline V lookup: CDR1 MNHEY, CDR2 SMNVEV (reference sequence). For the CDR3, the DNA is TGTGCCAGCCCTCACGAGGTGCCCTCCTCGGACAATGAGCAGTTCTTC. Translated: CASPHEVPSSDNEQFF.

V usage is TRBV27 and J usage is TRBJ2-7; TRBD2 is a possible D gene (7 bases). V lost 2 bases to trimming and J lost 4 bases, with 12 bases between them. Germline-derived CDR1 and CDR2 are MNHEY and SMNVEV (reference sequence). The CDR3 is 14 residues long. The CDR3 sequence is CASSLVGGQYEQYF. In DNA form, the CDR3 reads TGTGCCAGCAGTTTAGTGGGGGGGCAGTACGAGCAGTACTTC.

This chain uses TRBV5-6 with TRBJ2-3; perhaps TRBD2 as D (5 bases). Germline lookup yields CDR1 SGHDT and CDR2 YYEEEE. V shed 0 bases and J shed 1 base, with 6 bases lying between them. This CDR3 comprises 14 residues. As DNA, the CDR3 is TGTGCCAGCAGCTTGGCAGCGGGCACAGATACGCAGTATTTT. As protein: CASSLAAGTDTQYF.

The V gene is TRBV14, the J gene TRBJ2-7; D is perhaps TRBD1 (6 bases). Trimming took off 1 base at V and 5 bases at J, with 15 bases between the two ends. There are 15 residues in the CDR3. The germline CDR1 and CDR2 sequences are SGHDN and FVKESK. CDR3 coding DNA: TGTGCCAGCAGCCAAGGATGGGCATGGGACAACGAGCAGTACTTC. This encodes CASSQGWAWDNEQYF. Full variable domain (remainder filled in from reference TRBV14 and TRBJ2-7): EAGVTQFPSHSVIEKGQTVTLRCDPISGHDNLYWYRRVMGKEIKFLLHFVKESKQDESGMPNNRFLAERTGGTYSTLKVQPAELEDSGVYFCASSQGWAWDNEQYFGPGTRLTVT.

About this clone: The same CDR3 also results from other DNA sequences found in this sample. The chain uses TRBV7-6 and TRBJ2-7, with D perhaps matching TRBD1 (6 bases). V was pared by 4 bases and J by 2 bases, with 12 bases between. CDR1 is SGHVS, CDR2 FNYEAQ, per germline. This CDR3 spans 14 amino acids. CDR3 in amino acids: CASSSGQGPYEQYF. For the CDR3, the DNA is TGTGCCAGCAGCTCAGGTCAGGGGCCCTACGAGCAGTACTTC.

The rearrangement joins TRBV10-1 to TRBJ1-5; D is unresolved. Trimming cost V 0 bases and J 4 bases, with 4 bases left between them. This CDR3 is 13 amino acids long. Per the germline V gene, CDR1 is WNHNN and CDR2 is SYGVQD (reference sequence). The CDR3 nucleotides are TGCGCCAGCAGTGAGTCGAGAAATCAGCCCCAGCATTTT. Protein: CASSESRNQPQHF.

The CDR3 DNA follows: TGTGCCAGCAGCTTAACTCGCAGCTACGAGCAGTACTTC. Translated: CASSLTRSYEQYF. The rearrangement links TRBV7-3 to TRBJ2-7; D is ambiguous. Deletions cut 0 bases from V and 3 bases from J, with 6 bases between. This CDR3 contains 13 residues. CDR1 is SGHTA and CDR2 is FQGTGA in the germline V gene.

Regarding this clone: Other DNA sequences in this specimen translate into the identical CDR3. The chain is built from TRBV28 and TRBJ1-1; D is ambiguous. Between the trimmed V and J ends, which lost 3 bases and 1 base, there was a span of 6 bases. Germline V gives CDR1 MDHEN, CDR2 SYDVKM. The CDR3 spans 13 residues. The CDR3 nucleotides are TGTGCCAGCAGTTTGGATCCGAACACTGAAGCTTTCTTT. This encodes CASSLDPNTEAFF.

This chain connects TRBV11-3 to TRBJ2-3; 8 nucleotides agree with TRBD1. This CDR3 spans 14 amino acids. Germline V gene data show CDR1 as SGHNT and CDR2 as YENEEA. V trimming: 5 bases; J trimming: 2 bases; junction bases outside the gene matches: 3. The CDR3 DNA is TGTGCCAGCAGCCTCAGGGGGCTCACAGATACGCAGTATTTT. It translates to CASSLRGLTDTQYF. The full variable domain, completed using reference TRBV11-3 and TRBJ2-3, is EAGVVQSPRYKIIEKKQPVAFWCNPISGHNTLYWYLQNLGQGPELLIRYENEEAVDDSQLPKDRFSAERLKGVDSTLKIQPAELGDSAVYLCASSLRGLTDTQYFGPGTRLTVL.

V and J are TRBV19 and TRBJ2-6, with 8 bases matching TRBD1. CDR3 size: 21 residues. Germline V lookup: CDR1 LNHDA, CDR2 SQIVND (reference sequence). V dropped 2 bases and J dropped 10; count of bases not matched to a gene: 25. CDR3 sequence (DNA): TGTGCCAGTAGTATAAGCGTCCCCCTCCGGGACAGGAGCCGCCGGGTGAACGTCCTGACTTTC. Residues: CASSISVPLRDRSRRVNVLTF.

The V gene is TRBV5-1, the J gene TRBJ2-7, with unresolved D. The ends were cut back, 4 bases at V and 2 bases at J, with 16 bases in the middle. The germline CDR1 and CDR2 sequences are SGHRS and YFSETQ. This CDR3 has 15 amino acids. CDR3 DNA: TGCGCCAGCAGCGAGGACCCCGGATTTGCCTACGAGCAGTACTTC. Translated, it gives CASSEDPGFAYEQYF.

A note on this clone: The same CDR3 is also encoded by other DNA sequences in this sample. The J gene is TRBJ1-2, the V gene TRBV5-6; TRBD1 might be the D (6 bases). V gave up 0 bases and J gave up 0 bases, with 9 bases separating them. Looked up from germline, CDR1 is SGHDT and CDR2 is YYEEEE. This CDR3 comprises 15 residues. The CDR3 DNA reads TGTGCCAGCAGCTTGGCAGACAGGTCTAACTATGGCTACACCTTC. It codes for CASSLADRSNYGYTF.

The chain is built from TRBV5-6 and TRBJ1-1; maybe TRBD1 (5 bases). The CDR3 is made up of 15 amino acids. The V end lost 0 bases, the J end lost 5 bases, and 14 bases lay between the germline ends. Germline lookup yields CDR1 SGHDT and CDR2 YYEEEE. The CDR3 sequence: CASSLEDGAWTEAFF. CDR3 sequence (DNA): TGTGCCAGCAGCTTGGAAGACGGGGCTTGGACTGAAGCTTTCTTT.

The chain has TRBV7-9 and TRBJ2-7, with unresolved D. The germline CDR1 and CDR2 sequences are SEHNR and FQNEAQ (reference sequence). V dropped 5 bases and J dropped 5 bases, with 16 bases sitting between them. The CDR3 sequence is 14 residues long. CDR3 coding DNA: TGTGCCAGCAGCCACGACACCAAAGGGCACGAGCAGTACTTC. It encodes CASSHDTKGHEQYF. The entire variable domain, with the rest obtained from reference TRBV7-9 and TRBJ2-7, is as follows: DTGVSQNPRHKITKRGQNVTFRCDPISEHNRLYWYRQTLGQGPEFLTYFQNEAQLEKSRLLSDRFSAERPKGSFSTLEIQRTEQGDSAMYLCASSHDTKGHEQYFGPGTRLTVT.

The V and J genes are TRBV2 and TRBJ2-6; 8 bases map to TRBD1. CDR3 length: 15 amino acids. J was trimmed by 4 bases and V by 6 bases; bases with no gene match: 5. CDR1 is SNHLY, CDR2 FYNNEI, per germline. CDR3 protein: CASRNRGNGANVLTF. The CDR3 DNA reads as TGTGCCAGCAGAAACAGGGGGAACGGGGCCAACGTCCTGACTTTC.

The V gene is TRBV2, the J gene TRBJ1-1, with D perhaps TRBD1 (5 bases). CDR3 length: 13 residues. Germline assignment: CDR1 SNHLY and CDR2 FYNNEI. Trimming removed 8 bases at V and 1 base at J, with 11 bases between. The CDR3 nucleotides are TGTGCCAGCCGGGGGGAGGGGAACACTGAAGCTTTCTTT. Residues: CASRGEGNTEAFF.

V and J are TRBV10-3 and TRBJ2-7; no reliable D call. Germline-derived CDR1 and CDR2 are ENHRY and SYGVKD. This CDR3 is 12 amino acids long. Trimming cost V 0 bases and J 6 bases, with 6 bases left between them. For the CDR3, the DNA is TGTGCCATCAGTGAGTCGATGGGCGAGCAGTACTTC. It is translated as CAISESMGEQYF.

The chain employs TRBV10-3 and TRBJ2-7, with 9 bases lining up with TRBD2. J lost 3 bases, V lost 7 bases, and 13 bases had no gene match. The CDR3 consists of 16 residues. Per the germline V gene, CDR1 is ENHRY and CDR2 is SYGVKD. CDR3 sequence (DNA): TGTGCCATCATTCTTGTAGGGACTAGCAAGGGCTACGAGCAGTACTTC. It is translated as CAIILVGTSKGYEQYF.

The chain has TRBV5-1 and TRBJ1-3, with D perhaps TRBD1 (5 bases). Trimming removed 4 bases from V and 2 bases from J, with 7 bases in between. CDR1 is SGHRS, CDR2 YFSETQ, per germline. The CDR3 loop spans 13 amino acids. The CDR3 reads CASSGGAGNTIYF. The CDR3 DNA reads TGCGCCAGCAGCGGGGGGGCTGGAAACACCATATATTTT.

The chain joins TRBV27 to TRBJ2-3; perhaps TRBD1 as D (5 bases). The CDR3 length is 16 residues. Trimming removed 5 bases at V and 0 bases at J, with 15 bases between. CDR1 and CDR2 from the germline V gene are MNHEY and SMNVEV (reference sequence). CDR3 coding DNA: TGTGCCAGCAGTCTTTCCTCAGGGATTAGCACAGATACGCAGTATTTT. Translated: CASSLSSGISTDTQYF.

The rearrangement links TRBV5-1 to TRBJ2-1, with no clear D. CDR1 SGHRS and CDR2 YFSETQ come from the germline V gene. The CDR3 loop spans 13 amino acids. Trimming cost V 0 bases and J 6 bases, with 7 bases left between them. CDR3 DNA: TGCGCCAGCAGCTTGGCGGTGGGCAATGAGCAGTTCTTC. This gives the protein CASSLAVGNEQFF.

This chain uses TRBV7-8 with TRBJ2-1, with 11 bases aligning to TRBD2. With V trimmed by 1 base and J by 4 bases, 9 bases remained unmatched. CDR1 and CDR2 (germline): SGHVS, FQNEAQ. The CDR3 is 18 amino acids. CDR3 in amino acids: CASSLGGPGLAAYNEQFF. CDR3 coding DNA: TGTGCCAGCAGCTTAGGGGGTCCGGGACTAGCGGCGTACAATGAGCAGTTCTTC.

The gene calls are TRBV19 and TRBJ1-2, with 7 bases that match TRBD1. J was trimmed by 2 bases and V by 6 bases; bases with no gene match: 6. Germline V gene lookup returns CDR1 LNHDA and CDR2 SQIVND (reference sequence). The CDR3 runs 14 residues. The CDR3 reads CASREGQRNYGYTF. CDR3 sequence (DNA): TGTGCCAGTAGAGAGGGACAGCGAAACTATGGCTACACCTTC.